The clone carrying this T cell receptor (beta chain) has a handful of counts. The antigen is unknown. Germline loops: CDR1 SGHVS, CDR2 FNYEAQ. Trimming removed 5 bases from V and 1 base from J, with 15 bases in between. There are 16 residues in the CDR3. Libraries of TCR beta came from quantitative 5'-RACE with molecular barcodes. TCRdb reanalysed the 5' RACE reads using MiXCR and keeps one entry per CDR3 protein. The sample lists 150,000 or so distinct CDR3 sequences, roughly a third occurring once. The data are from a study of CD8 T cells in ankylosing spondylitis. Study-wide results and limits: In ankylosing spondylitis blood, a motif of roughly eight highly homologous TCR beta variants appeared characteristic. Significant enrichment of disease-linked clones was reported in matched ankylosing spondylitis synovial fluid.

Sequenced: synovial fluid, either unsorted or a sorted T cell fraction (not recorded which). This TCR was recovered from a male donor with ankylosing spondylitis. The V call is TRBV7-6, the J call TRBJ2-1; the D gene is possibly TRBD2 (5 bases). CDR3 region: CASSLTAAGSYNEQFF. CDR3 bases: TGTGCCAGCAGCCTAACAGCGGCAGGATCCTACAATGAGCAGTTCTTC.